The clone carrying this TCR beta chain was observed a handful of times. V was pared by 4 bases and J by 3 bases, with 4 bases of the junction left unmatched. This CDR3 contains 15 residues. CDR1 and CDR2 from the germline V gene are SGHRS and YFSETQ. The sample originates from a study of response to subunit inactivated influenza vaccine. TCRdb re-called the RT-PCR reads with MiXCR, one entry per CDR3 protein. There are more than 700,000 distinct CDR3 sequences in the sample; about 20% occur only once, and about 9.4% lies in the top ten. The chain combines TRBV5-1 with TRBJ2-1, with 10 bases matching TRBD1. This TCR was recovered from a man between 50 and 59 years old who received an inactivated influenza vaccine. This material consisted of PBMCs from blood, taken about 5 days after vaccination. The CDR3 sequence: CASSAGQGYYNEQFF. The CDR3 DNA reads TGCGCCAGCAGCGCGGGACAGGGGTACTACAATGAGCAGTTCTTC. Filled out from reference TRBV5-1 and TRBJ2-1, the complete variable domain reads KAGVTQTPRYLIKTRGQQVTLSCSPISGHRSVSWYQQTPGQGLQFLFEYFSETQRNKGNFPGRFSGRQFSNSRSEMNVSTLELGDSALYLCASSAGQGYYNEQFFGPGTRLTVL.